Only a few counts were recorded for the clone carrying this TCR beta chain. The target antigen is unknown. These data originate in a study of blood T cells in healthy people across ages. Study findings and constraints: Higher diversity, along with more naive CD4+ cells, distinguished long-lived donors from aged donors.

The donors, aged about 6 to 100, were healthy Caucasians from Russia. PBMCs were isolated at a quantity of at least 6 million per sample. Total RNA extraction produced at least 5 micrograms (per sample) for the study. CDR1 is SEHNR, CDR2 FQNEAQ, per germline (reference sequence). There are 13 residues in the CDR3. The junction had 6 bases not matched to a gene; V was cut back by 5 bases and J by 9 bases. Primed by a sample-barcoded 5' primer and a J-beta primer mix, a second PCR proceeded for about 6 to 11 cycles. A single record per CDR3 protein comes from TCRdb applying MiXCR to the 5' RACE reads. This table has roughly 800,000 distinct CDR3 sequences, more than 45% appearing once.

Sequenced sample: blood. This TCR derives from a man aged 25 to 40 in good health. The chain combines TRBV7-9 with TRBJ2-4, with 8 bases matching TRBD1. Here the CDR3 DNA reads TGTGCCAGCAGCCCAAGACAGGGGTTCATTCAGTACTTC. Its protein is CASSPRQGFIQYF.